Each of the 5 T cell receptor beta chains below was sequenced from the same sample in a study of molecular identifiers for immune sequencing clone quantification. TCRdb redid the calling of the PCR reads with MiXCR, one entry per CDR3 protein. The sample lists 600,000 to 650,000 distinct CDR3 sequences; less than 20% were seen once. The sequenced sample was naive CD8+ T cells from blood, with Jurkat cell RNA spiked in. Subset here: FACS-sorted CD8+CD4-CCR7+CD45RA+ naive T cells. Receptors were obtained from a human donor in good health. Some libraries in this study had Jurkat cell RNA spiked in.

This clonotype has at least ten counts. The gene calls are TRBV4-2 and TRBJ1-1; D gene unclear. This CDR3 has 12 amino acids. V lost 8 bases and J lost 1, with 8 bases in between. Germline values: CDR1 LGHNA, CDR2 YNFKEQ. Here the CDR3 DNA reads TGTGCCAGCTCACCCGAGAACACTGAAGCTTTCTTT. This encodes CASSPENTEAFF.

This clonotype has at least ten counts. CDR3 region: CASSYYPGESGPYEQYF. Written as DNA, the CDR3 is TGTGCCAGCAGTTACTACCCGGGGGAGTCCGGTCCCTACGAGCAGTACTTC. The V call is TRBV6-5, the J call TRBJ2-7; D is perhaps TRBD2 (6 bases). Germline V gives CDR1 MNHEY, CDR2 SVGAGI. This CDR3 region has 17 residues. V was pared by 1 base and J by 2 bases, with 18 bases between.

Concerning this clonotype: A much larger clonotype is one base distant, so this may be a read error. The chain links TRBV27 to TRBJ2-6, with 12 bases matching TRBD2. The CDR3 is 17 residues long. In germline, CDR1 is MNHEY, CDR2 SMNVEV (reference sequence). CDR3 coding DNA: TGTGCCAGCAGCTTACTAGCGGGAGGAGCTGGGGCCGACGTCCTGACTTTC. Its translation: CASSLLAGGAGADVLTF.

The DNA for the CDR3 is TGTGCCAGCAGTTACGCGGGACGGACTGTCTCCACCTTC. Translation gives CASSYAGRTVSTF. The chain uses TRBV6-5 and TRBJ1-2; TRBD1 is a possible D gene (5 bases). Germline assignment: CDR1 MNHEY and CDR2 SVGAGI. There are 13 residues in the CDR3. V shed 2 bases and J shed 13 bases, with 17 bases lying between them.

This clonotype has just one count. One end of the junction is discordant with germline, which a read error may explain. This CDR3 is CANSFRLAGQETQYF. DNA of the CDR3: TGTGCCAACAGTTTCCGGCTAGCGGGTCAAGAGACCCAGTACTTC. This chain links TRBV27 with TRBJ2-5; 8 bases line up with TRBD2. This CDR3 has 15 amino acids. Germline CDR1 reads MNHEY; CDR2 reads SMNVEV (reference sequence).